This passage covers 10 T cell receptor beta chains from one sample sequenced in a study of blood T cell repertoires in COVID-19. Some clones are missing from TCRdb's copy, which holds only in-frame ones; the method was immunoSEQ multiplex PCR. Here the sample spans 21,000 or so clones, 80% to 90% being singletons. Specimen: peripheral blood. These receptor sequences come from a human donor in a cohort sampled during active COVID-19.

The chain combines TRBV29-1 with TRBJ2-6, with D maybe TRBD1 (5 bases). Trimming pared 4 bases from V and 4 bases from J, leaving 17 bases between. The CDR3 has 16 amino acids. Germline CDR1 is SQVTM and CDR2 is ANQGSEA. Here the CDR3 reads CSVVFGSRAGANVLTF. The CDR3 bases are TGCAGCGTTGTTTTCGGTTCCAGGGCCGGGGCCAACGTCCTGACTTTC. The full variable domain, its missing parts supplied by reference TRBV29-1 and TRBJ2-6, is SAVISQKPSRDICQRGTSLTIQCQVDSQVTMMFWYRQQPGQSLTLIATANQGSEATYESGFVIDKFPISRPNLTFSTLTVSNMSPEDSSIYLCSVVFGSRAGANVLTFGAGSRLTVL.

This chain uses TRBV3-1 (or the pseudogene TRBV3-2) with TRBJ1-1, with D maybe TRBD1 (6 bases). Germline CDR1 LGHDT, CDR2 YNNKEL (reference sequence). The V end was cut by 2 bases, the J end by 5 bases, with 9 bases between. The CDR3 length is 13 residues. The DNA for the CDR3 is TGTGCCAGCAGCCAACTGCAGGGGACTGAAGCTTTCTTT. This translates into CASSQLQGTEAFF.

The chain links TRBV18 to TRBJ1-4; no firm D call. This CDR3 is built from 15 residues. Trimming left V 2 bases short and J 3 bases short, with 10 bases between. Germline V gene sequence: CDR1 KGHSH, CDR2 LQKENI. The CDR3 protein is CASSPNRQANEKLFF. The CDR3 bases are TGTGCCAGCTCACCAAACCGGCAGGCTAATGAAAAACTGTTTTTT.

This sequence joins TRBV7-3 and TRBJ1-6; D is possibly TRBD1 (5 bases). Germline CDR1 and CDR2: SGHTA and FQGTGA. V lost 3 bases and J lost 9, with 12 bases in between. The CDR3 covers 14 residues. The CDR3 here is CASSFAQGTSPLHF. The CDR3 DNA reads as TGTGCCAGCAGCTTTGCCCAGGGTACTTCACCCCTCCACTTT. Drawing the rest from reference TRBV7-3 and TRBJ1-6, the complete variable domain is GAGVSQTPSNKVTEKGKYVELRCDPISGHTALYWYRQSLGQGPEFLIYFQGTGAADDSGLPNDRFFAVRPEGSVSTLKIQRTERGDSAVYLCASSFAQGTSPLHFGNGTRLTVT.

The rearrangement uses TRBV18 and TRBJ1-2, with TRBD1 matching 10 bases. Germline V gene data show CDR1 as KGHSH and CDR2 as LQKENI. The J segment lost 6 bases and the V segment lost 1 base, leaving 2 bases of the junction unmatched. The CDR3 sequence is 14 residues long. The CDR3 spells CASSPLGTGDGYTF. In DNA form, the CDR3 reads TGTGCCAGCTCACCACTAGGGACAGGGGATGGCTACACCTTC. Combining the CDR3 with reference TRBV18 and TRBJ1-2 gives the whole variable domain NAGVMQNPRHLVRRRGQEARLRCSPMKGHSHVYWYRQLPEEGLKFMVYLQKENIIDESGMPKERFSAEFPKEGPSILRIQQVVRGDSAAYFCASSPLGTGDGYTFGSGTRLTVV.

The chain links TRBV5-8 to TRBJ2-7, with 13 bases matching TRBD2. Germline CDR1 is SGHTS and CDR2 is YDEGEE. V was pared by 5 bases and J by 3 bases, with 11 bases of the junction left unmatched. There are 17 residues in the CDR3. The chain's CDR3 is CASSSGTSGVSFYEQYF. In nucleotides, the CDR3 is TGTGCCAGCAGTTCTGGGACTAGCGGGGTATCCTTCTACGAGCAGTACTTC.

The chain carries TRBV27 and TRBJ1-1, with 7 bases identical to TRBD1. The CDR3 runs 15 residues. Trimming at V came to 5 bases and at J to 1 base, leaving 7 bases not matched to a gene. CDR1 MNHEY and CDR2 SMNVEV come from the germline V gene (reference sequence). The CDR3 DNA is TGTGCCAGCAGTCTCAGACAGGGAAGGAACACTGAAGCTTTCTTT. Translating gives CASSLRQGRNTEAFF.

The rearrangement links TRBV24-1 to TRBJ2-1; the match to TRBD2 covers 8 bases. Germline assignment: CDR1 KGHDR and CDR2 SFDVKD. V was pared by 7 bases and J by 10 bases, with 11 bases of the junction left unmatched. The CDR3 loop spans 14 amino acids. The CDR3 DNA reads TGTGCCACCAGCGTCGGGGGGGGCACAAGGGAGCAGTTCTTC. This sequence encodes CATSVGGGTREQFF.

This chain connects TRBV6-5 to TRBJ2-3, with D perhaps TRBD2 (5 bases). The CDR3 spans 16 residues. Trimming stripped 0 bases from V and 2 bases from J, with 12 bases between. Germline V gene data show CDR1 as MNHEY and CDR2 as SVGAGI. The CDR3 nucleotides read TGTGCCAGCAGTTACTCAACCGGACTGCACACAGATACGCAGTATTTT. It codes for CASSYSTGLHTDTQYF.

The CDR3 coding sequence is TGCGCCAGCAGCCCAAAGATCGGGGTTATGAACACTGAAGCTTTCTTT. Translation gives CASSPKIGVMNTEAFF. V is TRBV4-3 and J is TRBJ1-1; unclear D gene. From germline, CDR1 is LGHNA and CDR2 YSLEER. This CDR3 has 16 amino acids. The V end was cut by 4 bases, the J end by 0 bases, with 15 bases between.